This TCR beta chain came from a study of tumor-infiltrating lymphocytes in primary liver carcinoma. Regarding the study as a whole: When set against blood, tumors had a significantly higher top-250-clone fraction (p = 0.039). For tumor-adjacent and tumor-blood pairs, overlap was less than that seen for tumor region pairs.

This CDR3 has 17 amino acids. Trimming cost V 8 bases and J 5 bases, with 27 bases left between them. Looked up from germline, CDR1 is MDHEN and CDR2 is SYDVKM. Note on this clonotype: Antigen: not known. Likely a read error: the CDR3 ends without its conserved phenylalanine or tryptophan.

Starting material for RNA and DNA co-extraction consisted of about 17-34 mg of unsorted bulk tissue. Chronic HBV infection, which was untreated, was present in the patients. The template, around 540 ng total RNA, yielded TCR beta cDNA made with a constant-region primer. Three nested multiplex PCR rounds of slightly modified ARM-PCR generated TCR beta libraries. Forward primers for TRBV1-TRBV30 and a C-beta reverse primer served the first two PCR rounds, at about 11 cycles each. TCRdb fed the multiplex PCR reads into MiXCR, producing one record per CDR3 protein. The sample yields 75,000 to 80,000 distinct CDR3 sequences, 69% seen once.

The sequenced material came from tumor-adjacent normal liver tissue. This clonotype originated in a middle-aged man with primary liver carcinoma and hepatitis B virus infection. The V call is TRBV28, the J call TRBJ2-5, with D perhaps TRBD2 (5 bases). DNA for the CDR3: TGTGCCAGCGCTTTACTTGTCGGTAACGGGATGATTGAGACCCAGTACTCC. This gives the protein CASALLVGNGMIETQYS.